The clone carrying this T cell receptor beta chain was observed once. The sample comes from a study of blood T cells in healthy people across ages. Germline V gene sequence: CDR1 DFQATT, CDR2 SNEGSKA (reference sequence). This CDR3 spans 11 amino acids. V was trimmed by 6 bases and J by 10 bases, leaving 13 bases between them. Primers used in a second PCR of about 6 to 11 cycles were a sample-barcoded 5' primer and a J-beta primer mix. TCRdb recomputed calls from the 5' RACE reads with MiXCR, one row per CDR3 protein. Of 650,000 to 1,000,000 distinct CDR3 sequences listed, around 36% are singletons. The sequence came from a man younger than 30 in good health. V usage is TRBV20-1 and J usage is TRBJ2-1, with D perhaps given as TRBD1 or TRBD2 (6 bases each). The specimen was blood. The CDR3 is CSAPGAGEQFF. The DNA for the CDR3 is TGCAGTGCGCCGGGGGCTGGGGAGCAGTTCTTC.